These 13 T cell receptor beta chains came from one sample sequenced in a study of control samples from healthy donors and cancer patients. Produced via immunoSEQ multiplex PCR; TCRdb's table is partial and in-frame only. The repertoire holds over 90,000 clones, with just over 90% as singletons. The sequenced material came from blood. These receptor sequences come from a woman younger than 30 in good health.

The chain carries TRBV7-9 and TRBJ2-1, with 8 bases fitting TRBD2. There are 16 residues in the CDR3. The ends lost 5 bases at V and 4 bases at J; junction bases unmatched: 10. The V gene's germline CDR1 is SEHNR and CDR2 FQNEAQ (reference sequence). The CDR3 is CASSQPGLVSYNEQFF. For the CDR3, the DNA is TGTGCCAGCAGCCAACCGGGACTAGTTTCTTACAATGAGCAGTTCTTC. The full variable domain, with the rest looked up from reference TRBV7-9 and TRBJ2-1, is DTGVSQNPRHKITKRGQNVTFRCDPISEHNRLYWYRQTLGQGPEFLTYFQNEAQLEKSRLLSDRFSAERPKGSFSTLEIQRTEQGDSAMYLCASSQPGLVSYNEQFFGPGTRLTVL.

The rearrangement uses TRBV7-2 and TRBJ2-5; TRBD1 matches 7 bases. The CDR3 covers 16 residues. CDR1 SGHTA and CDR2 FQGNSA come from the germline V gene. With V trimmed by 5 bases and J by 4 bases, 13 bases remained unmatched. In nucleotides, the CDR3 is TGTGCCAGCAGCCCCCCAAGGGGGCAGTGGTTAGAGACCCAGTACTTC. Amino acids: CASSPPRGQWLETQYF.

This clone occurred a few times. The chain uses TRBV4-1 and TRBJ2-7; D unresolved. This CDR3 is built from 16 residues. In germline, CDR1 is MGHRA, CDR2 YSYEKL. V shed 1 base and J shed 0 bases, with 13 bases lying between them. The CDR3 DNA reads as TGCGCCAGCAGCCAAGTTTTCCAGCTCAGCTCCTACGAGCAGTACTTC. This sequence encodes CASSQVFQLSSYEQYF.

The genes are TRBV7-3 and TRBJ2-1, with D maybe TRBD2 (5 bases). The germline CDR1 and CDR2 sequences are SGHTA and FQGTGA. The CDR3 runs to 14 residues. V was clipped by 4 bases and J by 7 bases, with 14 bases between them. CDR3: CASSSRLGVNEQFF. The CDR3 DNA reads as TGTGCCAGCAGCTCCCGTCTCGGGGTTAATGAGCAGTTCTTC.

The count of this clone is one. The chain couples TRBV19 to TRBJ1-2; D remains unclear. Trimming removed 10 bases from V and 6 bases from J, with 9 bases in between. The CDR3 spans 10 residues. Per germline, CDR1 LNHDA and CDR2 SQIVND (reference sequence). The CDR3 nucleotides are TGTGCCACCTACAGAAATGGCTACACCTTC. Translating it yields CATYRNGYTF.

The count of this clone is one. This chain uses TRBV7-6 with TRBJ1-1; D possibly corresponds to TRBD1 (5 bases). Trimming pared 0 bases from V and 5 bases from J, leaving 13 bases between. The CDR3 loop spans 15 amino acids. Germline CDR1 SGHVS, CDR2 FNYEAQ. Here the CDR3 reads CASSLAAQGSTEAFF. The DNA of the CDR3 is TGTGCCAGCAGCTTAGCGGCGCAGGGAAGTACTGAAGCTTTCTTT.

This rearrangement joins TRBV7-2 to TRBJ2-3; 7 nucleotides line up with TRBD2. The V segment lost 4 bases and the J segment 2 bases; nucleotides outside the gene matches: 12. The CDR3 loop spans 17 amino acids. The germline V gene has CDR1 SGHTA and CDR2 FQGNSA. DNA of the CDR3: TGTGCCAGCAGCTCACGACGCGTCCTAGCGGCCACAGATACGCAGTATTTT. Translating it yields CASSSRRVLAATDTQYF.

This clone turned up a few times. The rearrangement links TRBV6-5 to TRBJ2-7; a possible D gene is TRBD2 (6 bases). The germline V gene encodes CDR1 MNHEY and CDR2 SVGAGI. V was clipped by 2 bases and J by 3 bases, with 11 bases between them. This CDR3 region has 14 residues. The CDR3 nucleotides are TGTGCCAGCAGTTACGCCGACGGGGGCTACGAGCAGTACTTC. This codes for CASSYADGGYEQYF.

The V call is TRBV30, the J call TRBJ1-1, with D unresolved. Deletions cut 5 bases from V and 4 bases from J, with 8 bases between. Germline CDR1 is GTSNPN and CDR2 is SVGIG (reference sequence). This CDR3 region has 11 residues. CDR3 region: CAWGEGTEAFF. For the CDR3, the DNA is TGTGCCTGGGGGGAGGGCACTGAAGCTTTCTTT.

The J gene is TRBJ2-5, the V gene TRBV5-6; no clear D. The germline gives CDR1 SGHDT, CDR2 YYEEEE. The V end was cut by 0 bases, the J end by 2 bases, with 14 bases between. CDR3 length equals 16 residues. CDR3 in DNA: TGTGCCAGCAGCTTGGCCGGTTCGGCAGCTCAAGAGACCCAGTACTTC. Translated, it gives CASSLAGSAAQETQYF.

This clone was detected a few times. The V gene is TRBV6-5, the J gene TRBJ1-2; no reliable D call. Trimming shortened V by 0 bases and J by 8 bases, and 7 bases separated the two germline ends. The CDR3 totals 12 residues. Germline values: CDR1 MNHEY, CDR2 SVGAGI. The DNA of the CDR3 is TGTGCCAGCAGTTACTCCGGGGAAGGCTACACCTTC. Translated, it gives CASSYSGEGYTF.

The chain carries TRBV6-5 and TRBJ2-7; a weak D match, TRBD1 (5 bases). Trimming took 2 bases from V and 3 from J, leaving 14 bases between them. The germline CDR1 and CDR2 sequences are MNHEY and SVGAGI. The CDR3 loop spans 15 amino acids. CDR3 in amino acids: CASSYTSDINYEQYF. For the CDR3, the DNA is TGTGCCAGCAGTTACACGTCGGACATAAACTACGAGCAGTACTTC.

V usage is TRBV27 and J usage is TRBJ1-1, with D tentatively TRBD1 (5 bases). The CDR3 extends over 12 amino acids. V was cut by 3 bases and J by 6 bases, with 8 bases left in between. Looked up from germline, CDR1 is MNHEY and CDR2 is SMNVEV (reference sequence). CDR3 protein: CASSFPGSEAFF. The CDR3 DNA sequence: TGTGCCAGCAGTTTCCCAGGGTCTGAAGCTTTCTTT.